Listed below are T cell receptor beta chains from one sample, sequenced in a study of patients and donors after allogeneic stem cell transplantation. TCRdb ran MiXCR on the RT-PCR reads and lists one entry per CDR3 protein. Among fewer than 75,000 distinct CDR3 sequences, around 27% were seen once, and the ten largest hold more than 20%. Sequences were obtained from blood, either unsorted or a sorted T cell fraction (not recorded which). These receptors all come from a human donor who was either an allogeneic HSCT recipient or a stem cell or donor lymphocyte infusion donor (not recorded which). It is not recorded whose cells these are; they may come from a transplant donor. CDR3s include the opening cysteine and the closing phenylalanine or tryptophan. Fields, in order: clone size, D gene, J gene, V gene, CDR3 DNA, CDR3 protein. A D gene is named only where the DNA matches it firmly. Part of the rows lack a size; the others show once, few, many or a class for expanded clones.

clone size: NA
D gene: TRBD1
J gene: TRBJ1-1
V gene: TRBV5-1
CDR3 DNA: TGCGCCAGCAGCTACAGGCCCGGGACAGCCAACACTGAAGCTTTCTTT
CDR3 protein: CASSYRPGTANTEAFF

clone size: NA
D gene: NA
J gene: TRBJ1-2
V gene: TRBV9
CDR3 DNA: TGTGCCAGCAGCGTAGGTAACCCTTACTATGGCTACACCTTC
CDR3 protein: CASSVGNPYYGYTF

clone size: few
D gene: NA
J gene: TRBJ2-7
V gene: TRBV6-2/TRBV6-3
CDR3 DNA: TGTGCCAGCAGTGGGACCTCCTACGAGCAGTACTTC
CDR3 protein: CASSGTSYEQYF

clone size: medium-sized
D gene: NA
J gene: TRBJ1-1
V gene: TRBV7-9
CDR3 DNA: TGTGCCAGCAGCTTATTACGCGTGACGTCAGACATGAACACTGAAGCTTTCTTT
CDR3 protein: CASSLLRVTSDMNTEAFF

clone size: few
D gene: NA
J gene: TRBJ2-1
V gene: TRBV7-2
CDR3 DNA: TGTGCCAGCAGCCCGGGGGTCTACAATGAGCAGTTCTTC
CDR3 protein: CASSPGVYNEQFF

clone size: few
D gene: NA
J gene: TRBJ1-4
V gene: TRBV5-1
CDR3 DNA: TGCGCCAGCAGCTCCGACGGAAGGGGTGAAAAACTGTTTTTT
CDR3 protein: CASSSDGRGEKLFF

clone size: NA
D gene: NA
J gene: TRBJ1-5
V gene: TRBV12-3/TRBV12-4
CDR3 DNA: TGTGCCAGCAGTTTGGGGGTGGGCTATCAGCCCCAGCATTTT
CDR3 protein: CASSLGVGYQPQHF

clone size: NA
D gene: NA
J gene: TRBJ1-1
V gene: TRBV29-1
CDR3 DNA: TGCAGCGCCATACACGGGGTAAACACTGAAGCTTTCTTT
CDR3 protein: CSAIHGVNTEAFF

clone size: NA
D gene: TRBD1
J gene: TRBJ1-5
V gene: TRBV12-3/TRBV12-4
CDR3 DNA: TGTGCCAGCAGTGACGGGACAGAGCGGCCCCAGCATTTT
CDR3 protein: CASSDGTERPQHF

clone size: NA
D gene: TRBD1
J gene: TRBJ2-1
V gene: TRBV7-3
CDR3 DNA: TGTGCCAGCAGCGTACAGGGGTTAATCGGCAATGAGCAGTTCTTC
CDR3 protein: CASSVQGLIGNEQFF

clone size: few
D gene: NA
J gene: TRBJ2-3
V gene: TRBV7-2
CDR3 DNA: TGTGCCAGCAGCTATAGGACGGTTAGCACAGATACGCAGTATTTT
CDR3 protein: CASSYRTVSTDTQYF

clone size: few
D gene: TRBD2
J gene: TRBJ2-1
V gene: TRBV5-1
CDR3 DNA: TGCGCCAGCAGCTCGGTCGGGGGGAACAATGAGCAGTTCTTC
CDR3 protein: CASSSVGGNNEQFF

clone size: NA
D gene: TRBD1
J gene: TRBJ1-5
V gene: TRBV7-2
CDR3 DNA: TGTGCCAGCAGGGGACAGGTCGATCAGCCCCAGCATTTT
CDR3 protein: CASRGQVDQPQHF

clone size: few
D gene: NA
J gene: TRBJ1-1
V gene: TRBV9
CDR3 DNA: TGTGCCAGCAGCCCCCGGGCAGGGAGGGACACTGAAGCTTTCTTT
CDR3 protein: CASSPRAGRDTEAFF

clone size: NA
D gene: TRBD1
J gene: TRBJ1-2
V gene: TRBV11-1
CDR3 DNA: TGTGCCAGCAGCCCACCAGGGGGTCAGGACTATGGCTACACCTTC
CDR3 protein: CASSPPGGQDYGYTF

clone size: few
D gene: TRBD1
J gene: TRBJ1-6
V gene: TRBV12-3/TRBV12-4
CDR3 DNA: TGTGCCAGCAGCCCGACAGGGAGGGATTCACCCCTCCACTTT
CDR3 protein: CASSPTGRDSPLHF

clone size: few
D gene: TRBD1
J gene: TRBJ2-3
V gene: TRBV20-1
CDR3 DNA: TGCAGTGCCGATTACAGGGGTCGGGGCACAGATACGCAGTATTTT
CDR3 protein: CSADYRGRGTDTQYF

clone size: once
D gene: TRBD2
J gene: TRBJ2-1
V gene: TRBV5-1
CDR3 DNA: TGCGCCAGCAGTTACGGACTAGCGCGGCACAATGAGCAGTTCTTC
CDR3 protein: CASSYGLARHNEQFF

clone size: NA
D gene: NA
J gene: TRBJ2-5
V gene: TRBV7-2
CDR3 DNA: TGTGCCAGCAGCCGAGACACACAAGAGACCCAGTACTTC
CDR3 protein: CASSRDTQETQYF

clone size: many
D gene: NA
J gene: TRBJ1-5
V gene: TRBV15
CDR3 DNA: TGTGCCACCAGCAGAGACGACAGAGATAGCAATCAGCCCCAGCATTTT
CDR3 protein: CATSRDDRDSNQPQHF

clone size: NA
D gene: TRBD1
J gene: TRBJ1-1
V gene: TRBV29-1
CDR3 DNA: TGCAGCGTTGAGGGACAGGGGAACACTGAAGCTTTCTTT
CDR3 protein: CSVEGQGNTEAFF

clone size: few
D gene: NA
J gene: TRBJ1-2
V gene: TRBV6-6
CDR3 DNA: TGTGCCAGCAGTTCTGGCAGGGAAAACTATGGCTACACCTTC
CDR3 protein: CASSSGRENYGYTF

clone size: NA
D gene: TRBD1
J gene: TRBJ1-3
V gene: TRBV12-3/TRBV12-4
CDR3 DNA: TGTGCCAGCAGTAGAGACAGGGACGGAAACACCATATATTTT
CDR3 protein: CASSRDRDGNTIYF

clone size: few
D gene: NA
J gene: TRBJ1-4
V gene: TRBV7-6
CDR3 DNA: TGTGCCAGCAGCCAACTTCGCGGCGGCTATGAAAAACTGTTTTTT
CDR3 protein: CASSQLRGGYEKLFF

clone size: few
D gene: NA
J gene: TRBJ2-3
V gene: TRBV7-6
CDR3 DNA: TGTGCCAGCAGCTTAAGACTGGTGGGAGATACGCAGTATTTT
CDR3 protein: CASSLRLVGDTQYF

clone size: medium-sized
D gene: NA
J gene: TRBJ1-1
V gene: TRBV15
CDR3 DNA: TGTGCCACCAGCAGGGAAATGAACACTGAAGCTTTCTTT
CDR3 protein: CATSREMNTEAFF

clone size: NA
D gene: NA
J gene: TRBJ2-1
V gene: TRBV5-1
CDR3 DNA: TGCGCCAGCAGCGGCGAGGGGCTAGCCTACAATGAGCAGTTCTTC
CDR3 protein: CASSGEGLAYNEQFF